This T cell receptor beta chain was sequenced in a study of shared clonotypes between healthy human individuals. Overall study findings and caveats: Limitation of the genetic and exposure-history diversity represented came from the few donors.

This clone has only a few counts. Its antigen is not known. The donors were all Caucasian adults (living in Nashville, Tennessee). The study ran the assay at deep level. Across several immunoSEQ plates, the genomic DNA of each subset was split evenly. TCRdb's copy holds only in-frame clones and misses some; the assay was immunoSEQ multiplex PCR. The top ten clones hold under 2% of a sample with about 680,000 clones, 73% of them seen once. Per germline, CDR1 MNHEY and CDR2 SVGAGI. This CDR3 is built from 15 residues. Germline trimming cut 5 bases from V and 7 bases from J; bases unmatched to any gene: 12.

The source of this sequence is a woman under 40 in good health. Sequencing was done on a sample of memory CD4+ T cells sorted from blood. Subset specified: CD45RA-negative fraction. The chain carries TRBV6-5 and TRBJ1-2, with 8 bases aligning to TRBD1. This CDR3 reads CASSTASGTGIGYTF. The CDR3 nucleotides read TGTGCCAGCAGTACCGCATCCGGGACAGGAATTGGCTACACCTTC.